Below are 20 T cell receptor beta chains sequenced from a single sample in a study of CD8 T cells in Susac syndrome. Random hexamers were used to reverse transcribe an amount of about 0.45 to 1 ug RNA. Each CDR3 protein gets one entry after TCRdb re-called the immunoSEQ multiplex PCR reads with MiXCR. The sample has 130,000 to 150,000 distinct CDR3 sequences, 94% seen once. The sample was CD4+ T cells from PBMCs. Every receptor here comes from a human donor in good health.

V gene TRBV7-9 combines with J gene TRBJ1-4; TRBD1 agrees at 10 bases. The CDR3 has 15 amino acids. V was clipped by 5 bases and J by 7 bases; unmatched bases: 7. Germline V CDR1 and CDR2: SEHNR, FQNEAQ (reference sequence). The chain's CDR3 is CASSVRQGAAEKLFF. In DNA form, the CDR3 reads TGTGCCAGCAGCGTTAGACAGGGGGCCGCTGAAAAACTGTTTTTT.

The gene calls are TRBV28 and TRBJ2-1; 12 bases align to TRBD2. The CDR3 totals 15 residues. The germline CDR1 and CDR2 sequences are MDHEN and SYDVKM. V gave up 3 bases and J gave up 6 bases; unmatched junction bases: 3. CDR3 bases: TGTGCCAGCAGTTTGACTAGCGGGGGCCTCAATGAGCAGTTCTTC. Protein: CASSLTSGGLNEQFF. Looking up the rest from reference TRBV28 and TRBJ2-1 gives the full variable domain: DVKVTQSSRYLVKRTGEKVFLECVQDMDHENMFWYRQDPGLGLRLIYFSYDVKMKEKGDIPEGYSVSREKKERFSLILESASTNQTSMYLCASSLTSGGLNEQFFGPGTRLTVL.

The rearrangement links TRBV19 to TRBJ2-4; 8 bases are a match to TRBD2. This CDR3 is 12 amino acids long. V was pared by 9 bases and J by 7 bases, with 5 bases of the junction left unmatched. Germline CDR1 reads LNHDA; CDR2 reads SQIVND (reference sequence). The CDR3: CASTPGGNIQYF. The CDR3 DNA reads TGTGCCAGCACGCCGGGAGGGAACATTCAGTACTTC. Complete variable domain (other parts from reference TRBV19 and TRBJ2-4): DGGITQSPKYLFRKEGQNVTLSCEQNLNHDAMYWYRQDPGQGLRLIYYSQIVNDFQKGDIAEGYSVSREKKESFPLTVTSAQKNPTAFYLCASTPGGNIQYFGAGTRLSVL.

The V and J genes are TRBV6-4 and TRBJ1-1; 7 bases match TRBD1. The CDR3 is 14 amino acids. The trim removed 5 bases at V and 1 base at J, leaving 4 bases unmatched. Germline CDR1 and CDR2: MRHNA and SNTAGT. The CDR3 sequence is CASSPWTGNTEAFF. The CDR3 DNA reads as TGTGCCAGCAGTCCTTGGACAGGGAACACTGAAGCTTTCTTT.

This clonotype was seen more than once but under ten times. V is TRBV9 and J is TRBJ2-7; TRBD1 matches 8 bases. The germline V gene encodes CDR1 SGDLS and CDR2 YYNGEE. The J segment lost 2 bases and the V segment lost 0 bases, leaving 13 bases of the junction unmatched. The CDR3 covers 18 residues. The CDR3, as DNA: TGTGCCAGCAGCGTAGGATTGGGGTTGGAGACAGGGGCCTACGAGCAGTACTTC. This codes for CASSVGLGLETGAYEQYF.

The rearrangement links TRBV20-1 to TRBJ1-1; 8 positions match TRBD1. Germline-derived CDR1 and CDR2 are DFQATT and SNEGSKA (reference sequence). The CDR3 consists of 15 residues. The J segment lost 0 bases and the V segment lost 3 bases, leaving 6 bases of the junction unmatched. CDR3 sequence (DNA): TGCAGTGCTAGGCTCCCAGGGGGCCTGAACACTGAAGCTTTCTTT. Its translation: CSARLPGGLNTEAFF.

The chain has TRBV19 and TRBJ1-5; unclear D gene. Trimming shortened V by 6 bases and J by 0 bases, and 12 bases separated the two germline ends. The length of the CDR3 is 15 residues. Germline CDR1 is LNHDA and CDR2 is SQIVND (reference sequence). The CDR3, as DNA: TGTGCCAGTAGACCCAAGGTAGTTAGCAATCAGCCCCAGCATTTT. As protein: CASRPKVVSNQPQHF.

The chain recombines TRBV5-1 with TRBJ2-1; 13 bases agree with TRBD2. The germline CDR1 and CDR2 sequences are SGHRS and YFSETQ. The V gene end was trimmed by 3 bases and the J gene end by 0 bases; junction bases not matched to a gene: 6. CDR3 length: 18 amino acids. The CDR3 is CASSSGTSGTLSYNEQFF. DNA of the CDR3: TGCGCCAGCAGCTCCGGGACTAGCGGGACCCTCTCCTACAATGAGCAGTTCTTC.

This clonotype was seen a handful of times. The chain combines TRBV7-9 with TRBJ1-1, with D maybe TRBD1 (6 bases). The CDR3 loop spans 15 amino acids. Trimming took off 5 bases at V and 7 bases at J, with 20 bases between the two ends. Germline assignment: CDR1 SEHNR and CDR2 FQNEAQ (reference sequence). The CDR3 nucleotides read TGTGCCAGCAGCCCCCCTTTCCGAGGGGGAGGTGAAGCTTTCTTT. It is translated as CASSPPFRGGGEAFF. Full variable domain (rest looked up from reference TRBV7-9 and TRBJ1-1): DTGVSQNPRHKITKRGQNVTFRCDPISEHNRLYWYRQTLGQGPEFLTYFQNEAQLEKSRLLSDRFSAERPKGSFSTLEIQRTEQGDSAMYLCASSPPFRGGGEAFFGQGTRLTVV.

This chain connects TRBV5-1 to TRBJ2-5; possibly TRBD1 or TRBD2 for D (5 bases each). The CDR3 length is 13 residues. V shed 4 bases and J shed 1 base, with 8 bases lying between them. Per the germline V gene, CDR1 is SGHRS and CDR2 is YFSETQ. CDR3 coding DNA: TGCGCCAGCAGCCGGGACGTCCAAGAGACCCAGTACTTC. It codes for CASSRDVQETQYF.

A single count supports this clonotype. The genes are TRBV11-2 and TRBJ2-7; D possibly corresponds to TRBD2 (5 bases). CDR3 size: 15 residues. The V end lost 1 base, the J end lost 2 bases, and 12 bases lay between the germline ends. Per germline, CDR1 SGHAT and CDR2 FQNNGV. CDR3 amino acids: CASSLGGEATYEQYF. The CDR3 DNA reads as TGTGCCAGCAGCTTAGGGGGAGAGGCAACCTACGAGCAGTACTTC.

V and J are TRBV4-1 and TRBJ1-1; D call uncertain. Germline V gives CDR1 MGHRA, CDR2 YSYEKL. Trimming stripped 1 base from V and 0 bases from J, with 6 bases between. This CDR3 spans 14 amino acids. The CDR3 region has the DNA TGCGCCAGCAGCCAAGGGCCTCTGAACACTGAAGCTTTCTTT. Translating it yields CASSQGPLNTEAFF.

The chain combines TRBV27 with TRBJ2-7, with 11 bases lining up with TRBD2. The CDR3 covers 14 residues. Trimming took 6 bases from V and 3 from J; bases not matched to a gene: 4. Germline V CDR1 and CDR2: MNHEY, SMNVEV (reference sequence). The chain's CDR3 is CASRSTSGSYEQYF. In DNA form, the CDR3 reads TGTGCCAGCAGATCTACTAGCGGGAGCTACGAGCAGTACTTC.

This clonotype was detected once. The gene calls are TRBV5-4 and TRBJ2-2; 10 bases are a match to TRBD1. After removal of 4 bases from V and 7 bases from J, the junction contained 7 bases not matched to a gene. CDR1 SGHNT and CDR2 YYREEE come from the germline V gene (reference sequence). The CDR3 spans 15 residues. This CDR3 is CASSVLGQGFGELFF. CDR3 sequence (DNA): TGTGCCAGCAGCGTCCTGGGACAGGGGTTCGGGGAGCTGTTTTTT.

CDR3 DNA: TGTGCCAGCAGTTCGAGGGGGGGTGGCTACGAGCAGTACTTC. This codes for CASSSRGGGYEQYF. This sequence joins TRBV3-1 and TRBJ2-7, with D perhaps matching TRBD2 (7 bases). Deletions cut 6 bases from V and 3 bases from J, with 15 bases between. This CDR3 region has 14 residues. The V gene's germline CDR1 is LGHDT and CDR2 YNNKEL (reference sequence).

The chain combines TRBV2 with TRBJ1-1, with D perhaps TRBD1 (6 bases). Germline V gene data show CDR1 as SNHLY and CDR2 as FYNNEI. This CDR3 is 16 amino acids long. V was cut by 2 bases and J by 1 base, with 14 bases left in between. Here the CDR3 DNA reads TGTGCCAGCAGTGAATCCGTCTACAGGGCGAACACTGAAGCTTTCTTT. Translating gives CASSESVYRANTEAFF.

CDR3 sequence (DNA): TGTGCCAGCAGTGAAATGGGACGAGGGGAAAAACTGTTTTTT. It is translated as CASSEMGRGEKLFF. V usage is TRBV2 and J usage is TRBJ1-4; D possibly corresponds to TRBD1 (5 bases). Germline assignment: CDR1 SNHLY and CDR2 FYNNEI. The length of the CDR3 is 14 residues. V lost 2 bases, J lost 8 bases, and 12 bases lay in between.

The V call is TRBV12-3 or TRBV12-4, the J call TRBJ2-4, with a weak D call TRBD2 (6 bases). V lost 6 bases to trimming and J lost 0 bases, with 15 bases between them. CDR3 length: 16 residues. The CDR3 sequence is CASSPSRAGAKNIQYF. Written as DNA, the CDR3 is TGTGCCAGCAGCCCATCGAGAGCGGGAGCCAAAAACATTCAGTACTTC.

The J gene is TRBJ1-2, the V gene TRBV6-5; possible D gene TRBD1, 6 bases. From germline, CDR1 is MNHEY and CDR2 SVGAGI. V lost 2 bases and J 5 bases, leaving 21 bases between the germline ends. The CDR3 length is 17 residues. CDR3 nucleotide sequence: TGTGCCAGCAGTTACGGGGGGGCTGGTGCGGGAACATATGGCTACACCTTC. Its translation is CASSYGGAGAGTYGYTF.

The genes are TRBV2 and TRBJ1-2; D ambiguous. V lost 6 bases and J 7 bases, leaving 12 bases between the germline ends. The CDR3 runs 12 residues. CDR1 is SNHLY and CDR2 is FYNNEI in the germline V gene. For the CDR3, the DNA is TGTGCCAGCAGAGAACCCGGTAGTGGCTACACCTTC. Translated: CASREPGSGYTF.